This entry describes one T cell receptor beta chain. Germline is not matched at one junction end, which may reflect a read error. The use of a sample-barcoded 5' primer and a J-beta primer mix characterized a second PCR of roughly 6 to 11 cycles. TCRdb re-derived calls from the 5' RACE reads in MiXCR, one entry per CDR3 protein. The table lists about 670,000 distinct CDR3 sequences, approximately 52% of them singletons. This sample is part of a study of blood T cells in healthy people across ages. Germline lookup yields CDR1 DFQATT and CDR2 SNEGSKA (reference sequence). This CDR3 is 16 amino acids long.

The clonotype originates from a woman of 80 years or more in good health. What was sequenced was blood. V gene TRBV20-1 combines with J gene TRBJ2-2, with 7 positions matching TRBD2. DNA for the CDR3: TGCAGTGCTGGCACCCGGAGCGGGGTATACACCGGGAAGCTGTTTTTT. It is translated as CSAGTRSGVYTGKLFF.